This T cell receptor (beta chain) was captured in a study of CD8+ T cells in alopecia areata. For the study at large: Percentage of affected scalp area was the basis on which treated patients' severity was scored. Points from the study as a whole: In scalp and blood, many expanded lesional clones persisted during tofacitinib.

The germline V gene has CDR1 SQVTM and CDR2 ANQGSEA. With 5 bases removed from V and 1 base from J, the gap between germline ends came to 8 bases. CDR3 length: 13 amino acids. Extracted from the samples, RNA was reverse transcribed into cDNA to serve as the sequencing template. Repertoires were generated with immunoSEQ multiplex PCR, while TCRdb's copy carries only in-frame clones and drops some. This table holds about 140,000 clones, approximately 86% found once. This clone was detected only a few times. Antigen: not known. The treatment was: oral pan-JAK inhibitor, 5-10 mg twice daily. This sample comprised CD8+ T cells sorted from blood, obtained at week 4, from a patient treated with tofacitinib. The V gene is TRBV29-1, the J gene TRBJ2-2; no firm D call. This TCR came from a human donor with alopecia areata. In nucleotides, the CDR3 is TGCAGCGTTAAGGCGGAGAACACCGGGGAGCTGTTTTTT. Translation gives CSVKAENTGELFF.